These 16 T cell receptor beta chains were sequenced from one sample in a study of monozygotic twins with cystic fibrosis. TCRdb's copy holds only in-frame clones and misses some; the assay was immunoSEQ multiplex PCR. Found here are around 30,000 clones, more than 90% of them singletons; the top ten hold under 1%. Sequencing was performed on blood. The receptors here all came from a girl aged 2 to 10 with cystic fibrosis.

The rearrangement uses TRBV7-9 and TRBJ2-7; D uncertain. Germline CDR1 is SEHNR and CDR2 is FQNEAQ (reference sequence). The CDR3 length is 12 residues. Trimming stripped 3 bases from V and 5 bases from J, with 8 bases between. CDR3 in DNA: TGTGCCAGCAGCTTTTCGGTCCACGAGCAGTACTTC. Encoded protein: CASSFSVHEQYF.

V gene TRBV28 combines with J gene TRBJ2-5, with 8 bases that match TRBD1. The V gene's germline CDR1 is MDHEN and CDR2 SYDVKM. V was pared by 3 bases and J by 5 bases, with 5 bases of the junction left unmatched. The CDR3 covers 14 residues. Here the CDR3 DNA reads TGTGCCAGCAGTTTCCCAGGGGGCGTGGAGACCCAGTACTTC. Translated, it gives CASSFPGGVETQYF.

The chain joins TRBV2 to TRBJ2-3; no definite D call. CDR1 SNHLY and CDR2 FYNNEI come from the germline V gene. The CDR3 sequence is 13 residues long. Trimming stripped 4 bases from V and 0 bases from J, with 5 bases between. The CDR3 is CASSAPSTDTQYF. CDR3 DNA: TGTGCCAGCAGTGCCCCTAGCACAGATACGCAGTATTTT.

This chain uses TRBV29-1 with TRBJ1-2, with D possibly TRBD1 on 5 matching bases. The ends were cut back, 3 bases at V and 4 bases at J, with 12 bases in the middle. Germline-derived CDR1 and CDR2 are SQVTM and ANQGSEA. CDR3 size: 13 residues. The CDR3 DNA follows: TGCAGCGTTGACAGGGAATCACCCTATGGCTACACCTTC. It yields the protein CSVDRESPYGYTF.

Regarding this clone: A read error may produce the germline difference seen at one junction end. The chain couples TRBV4-1 to TRBJ1-2; 8 bases agree with TRBD1. From germline, CDR1 is MGHRA and CDR2 YSYEKL. This CDR3 is 22 amino acids long. The CDR3: CASRRHLTPRTGKTNNNSGYTF. The CDR3, as DNA: TGCGCCAGCAGACGGCACCTAACCCCAAGGACAGGGAAGACCAACAATAACTCTGGCTACACCTTC.

V and J are TRBV4-3 and TRBJ2-3, with TRBD2 matching 13 bases. The CDR3 consists of 17 residues. With V trimmed by 0 bases and J by 7 bases, 7 bases remained unmatched. Germline V CDR1 and CDR2: LGHNA, YSLEER. The CDR3 spells CASSQDAGLAGLNTQYF. In DNA form, the CDR3 reads TGCGCCAGCAGCCAAGATGCGGGACTAGCGGGATTAAATACGCAGTATTTT.

A few counts support this clone. This chain uses TRBV6-5 with TRBJ1-2; 8 bases line up with TRBD1. CDR3 length equals 14 residues. Germline V lookup: CDR1 MNHEY, CDR2 SVGAGI. With V trimmed by 0 bases and J by 8 bases, 5 bases remained unmatched. This CDR3 reads CASSYSMTGDGYTF. As DNA, the CDR3 is TGTGCCAGCAGTTACTCGATGACAGGGGACGGCTACACCTTC.

This chain links TRBV11-2 with TRBJ2-7, with TRBD1 matching over 11 bases. The germline V gene has CDR1 SGHAT and CDR2 FQNNGV. The CDR3 has 15 amino acids. V lost 6 bases to trimming and J lost 2 bases; unmatched junction nucleotides: 6. The CDR3 is CASSQGQGAAYEQYF. CDR3 DNA sequence: TGTGCCAGCAGTCAAGGACAGGGGGCAGCCTACGAGCAGTACTTC.

The CDR3 DNA follows: TGTGCCAGCAGGTGGGAGGGCGGCGGCTACACCTTC. Translating it yields CASRWEGGGYTF. The chain combines TRBV25-1 with TRBJ1-2; D not resolved. The CDR3 runs 12 residues. Trimming removed 6 bases at V and 8 bases at J, with 13 bases between. Per germline, CDR1 MGHDK and CDR2 SYGVNS.

The J gene is TRBJ2-5, the V gene TRBV4-1, with D possibly TRBD2 on 6 matching bases. CDR3 length: 16 amino acids. Per the germline V gene, CDR1 is MGHRA and CDR2 is YSYEKL. Trimming removed 1 base from V and 7 bases from J, with 19 bases in between. CDR3 sequence: CASSQVVAESMLTQYF. DNA of the CDR3: TGCGCCAGCAGCCAAGTTGTAGCGGAGTCGATGTTGACCCAGTACTTC.

CDR3 bases: TGTGCCTGGAGTGTATCCCCCGGGGAGCTGTTTTTT. Translation: CAWSVSPGELFF. The genes are TRBV30 and TRBJ2-2; D not certain. Trimming removed 0 bases from V and 6 bases from J, with 5 bases in between. Per germline, CDR1 GTSNPN and CDR2 SVGIG (reference sequence). This CDR3 spans 12 amino acids.

The genes are TRBV12-5 and TRBJ2-3; D is possibly TRBD2 (6 bases). CDR3 length: 16 residues. Trimming pared 6 bases from V and 2 bases from J, leaving 18 bases between. Per germline, CDR1 LGHNT and CDR2 FRNRAP. The CDR3 DNA reads as TGTGCTAGTGGCCGGATGACGGGGGAACCCACAGATACGCAGTATTTT. It is translated as CASGRMTGEPTDTQYF.

The DNA for the CDR3 is TGTGCCAGCAGCTTATCTGGGCCCCAGGGGGAGCAGTTCTTC. It encodes CASSLSGPQGEQFF. The rearrangement links TRBV7-2 to TRBJ2-1, with a tentative D call TRBD1 (6 bases). Trimming took off 2 bases at V and 10 bases at J, with 15 bases between the two ends. The CDR3 covers 14 residues. CDR1 and CDR2 (germline): SGHTA, FQGNSA.

This chain links TRBV4-2 with TRBJ1-4; no firm D call. V dropped 2 bases and J dropped 0 bases, with 7 bases sitting between them. CDR3 size: 15 residues. Germline-derived CDR1 and CDR2 are LGHNA and YNFKEQ. The CDR3 sequence is CASSQQSATNEKLFF. CDR3 coding DNA: TGTGCCAGCAGCCAACAGAGTGCAACTAATGAAAAACTGTTTTTT.

The rearrangement joins TRBV14 to TRBJ1-1; tentative D call: TRBD1 (5 bases). This CDR3 region has 16 residues. V dropped 0 bases and J dropped 3 bases, with 14 bases sitting between them. Germline lookup yields CDR1 SGHDN and CDR2 FVKESK. The CDR3 region is CASSQDPHRFDTEAFF. In DNA form, the CDR3 reads TGTGCCAGCAGCCAAGATCCCCACAGGTTTGACACTGAAGCTTTCTTT.

The gene calls are TRBV18 and TRBJ2-4; perhaps TRBD1 as D (6 bases). Germline V lookup: CDR1 KGHSH, CDR2 LQKENI. V was shortened by 4 bases and J by 0 bases, with 13 bases between the two germline ends. CDR3 length equals 16 residues. In DNA form, the CDR3 reads TGTGCCAGCTCACACAGGGCTCTAGAAGCCAAAAACATTCAGTACTTC. It specifies CASSHRALEAKNIQYF. Full variable domain (missing parts from reference TRBV18 and TRBJ2-4): NAGVMQNPRHLVRRRGQEARLRCSPMKGHSHVYWYRQLPEEGLKFMVYLQKENIIDESGMPKERFSAEFPKEGPSILRIQQVVRGDSAAYFCASSHRALEAKNIQYFGAGTRLSVL.